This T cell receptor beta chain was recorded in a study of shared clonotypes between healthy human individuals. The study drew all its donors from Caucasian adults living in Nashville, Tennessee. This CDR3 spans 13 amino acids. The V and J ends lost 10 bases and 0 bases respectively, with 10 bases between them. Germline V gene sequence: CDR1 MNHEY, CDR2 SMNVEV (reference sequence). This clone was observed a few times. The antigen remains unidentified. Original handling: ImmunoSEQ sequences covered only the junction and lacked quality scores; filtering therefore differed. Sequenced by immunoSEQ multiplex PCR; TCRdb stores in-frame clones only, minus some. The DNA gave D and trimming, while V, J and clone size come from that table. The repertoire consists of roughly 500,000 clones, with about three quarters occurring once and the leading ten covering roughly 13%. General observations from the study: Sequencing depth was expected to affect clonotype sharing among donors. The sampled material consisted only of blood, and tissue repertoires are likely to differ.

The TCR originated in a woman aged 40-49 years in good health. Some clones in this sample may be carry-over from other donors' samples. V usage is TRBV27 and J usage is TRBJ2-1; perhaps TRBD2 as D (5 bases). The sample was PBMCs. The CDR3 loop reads CATRGFSYNEQFF. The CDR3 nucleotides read TGTGCCACCCGGGGTTTCTCCTACAATGAGCAGTTCTTC.